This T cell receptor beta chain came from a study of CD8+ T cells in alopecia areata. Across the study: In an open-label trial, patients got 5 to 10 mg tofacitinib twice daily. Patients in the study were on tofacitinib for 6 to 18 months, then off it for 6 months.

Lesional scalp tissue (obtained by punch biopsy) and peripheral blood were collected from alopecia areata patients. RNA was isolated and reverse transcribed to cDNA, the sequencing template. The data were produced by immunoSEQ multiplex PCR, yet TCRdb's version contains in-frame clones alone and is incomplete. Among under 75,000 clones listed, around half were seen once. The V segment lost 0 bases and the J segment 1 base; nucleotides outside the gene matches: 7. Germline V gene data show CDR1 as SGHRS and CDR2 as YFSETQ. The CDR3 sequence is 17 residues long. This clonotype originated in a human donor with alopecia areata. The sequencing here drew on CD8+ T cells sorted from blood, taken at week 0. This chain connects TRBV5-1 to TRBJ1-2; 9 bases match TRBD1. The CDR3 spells CASSLGDRESHNYGYTF. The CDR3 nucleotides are TGCGCCAGCAGCTTGGGGGACAGGGAGTCCCATAACTATGGCTACACCTTC.